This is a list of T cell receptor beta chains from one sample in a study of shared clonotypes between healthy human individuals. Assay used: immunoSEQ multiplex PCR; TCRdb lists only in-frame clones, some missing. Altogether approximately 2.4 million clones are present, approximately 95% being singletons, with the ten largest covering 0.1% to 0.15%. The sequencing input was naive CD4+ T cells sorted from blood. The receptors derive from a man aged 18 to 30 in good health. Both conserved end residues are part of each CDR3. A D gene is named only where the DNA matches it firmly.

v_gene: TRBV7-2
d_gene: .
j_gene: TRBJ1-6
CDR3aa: CASSLGVGQGSSPLHF
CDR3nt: TGTGCCAGCAGCTTAGGGGTCGGTCAGGGTTCTTCACCCCTCCACTTT

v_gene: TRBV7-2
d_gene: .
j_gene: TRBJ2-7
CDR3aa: CASSLGWTGYEQYF
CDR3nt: TGTGCCAGCAGCTTAGGGTGGACGGGGTACGAGCAGTACTTC

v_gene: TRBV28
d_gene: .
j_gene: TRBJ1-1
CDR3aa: CASSLLIGTEAFF
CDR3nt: TGTGCCAGCAGTTTATTAATTGGGACTGAAGCTTTCTTT

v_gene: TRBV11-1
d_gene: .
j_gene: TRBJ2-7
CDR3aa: CASSIRGPGGYEQYF
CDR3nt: TGTGCCAGCAGCATCCGGGGCCCCGGGGGATACGAGCAGTACTTC

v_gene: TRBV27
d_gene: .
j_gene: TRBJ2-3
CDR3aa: CASSPFGGPVDTQYF
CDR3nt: TGTGCCAGCAGTCCCTTCGGGGGACCCGTGGATACGCAGTATTTT

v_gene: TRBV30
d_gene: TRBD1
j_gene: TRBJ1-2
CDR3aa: CAWSGTEYGYTF
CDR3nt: TGTGCCTGGAGCGGGACAGAATATGGCTACACCTTC

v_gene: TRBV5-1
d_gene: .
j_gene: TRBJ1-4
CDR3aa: CASSGVPNEKLFF
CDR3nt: TGCGCCAGCAGCGGTGTTCCTAATGAAAAACTGTTTTTT

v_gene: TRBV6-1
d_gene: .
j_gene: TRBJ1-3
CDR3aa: CASSEAWPGNTIYF
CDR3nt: TGTGCCAGCAGTGAAGCGTGGCCTGGAAACACCATATATTTT

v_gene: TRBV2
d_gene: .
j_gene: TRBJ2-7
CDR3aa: CASSDWDSYEQYF
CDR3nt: TGTGCCAGCAGTGACTGGGATTCCTACGAGCAGTACTTC

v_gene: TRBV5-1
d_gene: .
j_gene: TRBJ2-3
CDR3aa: CASSTQGFSSSTQYF
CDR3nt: TGCGCCAGCAGCACCCAAGGGTTTTCAAGCAGTACGCAGTATTTT

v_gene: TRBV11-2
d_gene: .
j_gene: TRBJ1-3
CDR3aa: CASSLSGRRVNTIYF
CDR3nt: TGTGCCAGCAGCTTAAGTGGGCGTCGGGTAAACACCATATATTTT

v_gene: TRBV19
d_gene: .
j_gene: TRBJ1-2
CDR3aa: CASSSPGFYGYTF
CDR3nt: TGTGCCAGTAGTAGCCCGGGATTCTATGGCTACACCTTC

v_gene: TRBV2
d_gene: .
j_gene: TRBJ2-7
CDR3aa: CASREPGGGYEQYF
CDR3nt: TGTGCCAGCAGGGAACCAGGGGGGGGTTACGAGCAGTACTTC

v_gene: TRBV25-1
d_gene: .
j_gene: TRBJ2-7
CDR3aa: CASSEPIPGTEQYF
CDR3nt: TGTGCCAGCAGTGAACCCATACCCGGGACTGAGCAGTACTTC

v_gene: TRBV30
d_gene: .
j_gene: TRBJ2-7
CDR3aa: CAWSVLTGEQYF
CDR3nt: TGTGCCTGGAGTGTACTGACGGGCGAGCAGTACTTC

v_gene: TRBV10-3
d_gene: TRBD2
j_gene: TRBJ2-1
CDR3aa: CAISDSGGGYNEQFF
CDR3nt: TGTGCCATCAGTGACAGCGGGGGGGGATACAATGAGCAGTTCTTC

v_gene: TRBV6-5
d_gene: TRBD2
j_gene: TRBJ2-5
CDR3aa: CASSTSGRAQETQYF
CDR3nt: TGTGCCAGCAGTACTAGCGGGAGGGCCCAAGAGACCCAGTACTTC

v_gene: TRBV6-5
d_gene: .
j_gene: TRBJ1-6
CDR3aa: CASSYKWVDSPLHF
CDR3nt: TGTGCCAGCAGTTACAAGTGGGTGGATTCACCCCTCCACTTT

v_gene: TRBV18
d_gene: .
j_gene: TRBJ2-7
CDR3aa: CASSPTAGGSYEQYF
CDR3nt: TGTGCCAGCTCACCGACAGCAGGAGGGTCCTACGAGCAGTACTTC

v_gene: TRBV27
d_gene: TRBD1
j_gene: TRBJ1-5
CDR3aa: CASSLPPGQGSDQPQHF
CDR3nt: TGTGCCAGCAGTTTACCCCCGGGACAGGGGAGTGATCAGCCCCAGCATTTT

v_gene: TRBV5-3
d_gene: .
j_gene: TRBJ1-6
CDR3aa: CARSWRRSGSLHF
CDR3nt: TGTGCCAGAAGCTGGCGGCGGAGTGGAAGCCTCCACTTT

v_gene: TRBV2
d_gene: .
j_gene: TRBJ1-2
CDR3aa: CASSEAGRGANYGYTF
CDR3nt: TGTGCCAGCAGTGAAGCAGGCAGGGGAGCTAACTATGGCTACACCTTC

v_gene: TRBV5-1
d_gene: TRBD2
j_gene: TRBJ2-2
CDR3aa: CASSPAGQRGNTGELFF
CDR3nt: TGCGCCAGCAGCCCGGCGGGCCAGCGGGGGAACACCGGGGAGCTGTTTTTT

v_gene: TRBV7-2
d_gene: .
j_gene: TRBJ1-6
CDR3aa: CASSLVGQGEPLHF
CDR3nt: TGTGCCAGCAGCTTAGTTGGGCAGGGCGAACCCCTCCACTTT

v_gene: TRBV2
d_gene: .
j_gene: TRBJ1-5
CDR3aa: CASSDPTVSNQPQHF
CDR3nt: TGTGCCAGCAGTGACCCGACGGTGAGCAATCAGCCCCAGCATTTT

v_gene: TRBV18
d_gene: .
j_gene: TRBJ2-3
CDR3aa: CASSPGLGRGQSTDTQYF
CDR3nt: TGTGCCAGCTCACCGGGACTTGGCCGGGGACAAAGCACAGATACGCAGTATTTT

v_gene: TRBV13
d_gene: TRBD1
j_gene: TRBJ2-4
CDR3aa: CASSSGQGVANIQYF
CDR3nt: TGTGCCAGCAGCTCCGGACAGGGGGTGGCAAACATTCAGTACTTC

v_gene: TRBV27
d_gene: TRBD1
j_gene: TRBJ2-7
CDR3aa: CASSLNSGTGGFHEQYF
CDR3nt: TGTGCCAGCAGTTTAAACTCCGGGACAGGGGGCTTCCACGAGCAGTACTTC

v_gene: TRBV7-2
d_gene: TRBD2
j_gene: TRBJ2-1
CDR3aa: CASSSTRTSNEQFF
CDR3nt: TGTGCCAGCAGCTCCACTAGGACTAGCAATGAGCAGTTCTTC

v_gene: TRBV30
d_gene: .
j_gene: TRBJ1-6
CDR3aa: CAWSVRLGPYNSPLHF
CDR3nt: TGTGCCTGGAGTGTAAGGTTGGGACCTTATAATTCACCCCTCCACTTT

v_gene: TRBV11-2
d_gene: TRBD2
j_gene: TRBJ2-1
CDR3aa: CASSLGATSGRNEQFF
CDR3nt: TGTGCCAGCAGCTTAGGGGCGACTAGCGGGAGGAATGAGCAGTTCTTC

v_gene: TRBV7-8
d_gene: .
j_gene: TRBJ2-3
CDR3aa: CASSPLSGTPTDTQYF
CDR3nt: TGTGCCAGCAGCCCCCTTTCCGGGACCCCCACAGATACGCAGTATTTT

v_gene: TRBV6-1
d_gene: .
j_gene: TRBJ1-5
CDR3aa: CASSLADSSNQPQHF
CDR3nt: TGTGCCAGCAGCCTGGCCGACAGTAGCAATCAGCCCCAGCATTTT

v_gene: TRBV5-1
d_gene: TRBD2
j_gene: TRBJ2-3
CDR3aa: CASSLVLAGPGTDTQYF
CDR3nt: TGCGCCAGCAGCTTGGTACTAGCGGGGCCCGGAACAGATACGCAGTATTTT

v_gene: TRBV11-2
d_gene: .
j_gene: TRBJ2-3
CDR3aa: CASSLVYQGSTDTQYF
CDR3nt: TGTGCCAGCAGCTTAGTGTATCAGGGCTCCACAGATACGCAGTATTTT